Detailed here is one T cell receptor beta chain. Its target is not known. The study ran its PCR with 60 Vbeta and 13 Jbeta primers. Assay used: immunoSEQ multiplex PCR; TCRdb lists only in-frame clones, some missing. The table shows around 130,000 clones, with roughly four fifths occurring only once. V was shortened by 1 base and J by 7 bases, with 14 bases between the two germline ends. Per germline, CDR1 LGHNA and CDR2 YSLEER. This CDR3 region has 15 residues. This entry comes from a study of cytomegalovirus exposure and HLA in healthy donors. The wider study: From donors who were HLA-typed, an early data release held about 85 million unique TCRs. Broader study findings: Analyzed later, most CMV-associated TCR beta chains appeared HLA-restricted.

Sequenced sample: PBMCs. This sequence was found in a man aged 35-49 years in good health and CMV-seronegative. The chain employs TRBV4-3 and TRBJ2-1, with a tentative D call TRBD2 (6 bases). This CDR3 is CASSQGNSGRNEQFF. DNA of the CDR3: TGCGCCAGCAGCCAAGGAAATAGCGGCAGGAATGAGCAGTTCTTC.